Following are 30 T cell receptor beta chains from one sample sequenced in a study of response to subunit inactivated influenza vaccine. TCRdb analysed the RT-PCR reads with MiXCR anew, one entry per CDR3 protein. The sample consists of approximately 730,000 distinct CDR3 sequences, more than 11% of them appearing once. Sequenced material: PBMCs from blood, taken around 14 days before vaccination. All receptors derive from a man over 45 who received an inactivated influenza vaccine.

The CDR3 region is CAGLHSGANVLTF. The CDR3 nucleotides are TGTGCCGGACTCCACTCTGGGGCCAACGTCCTGACTTTC. The V call is TRBV6-1, the J call TRBJ2-6, with a weak D call TRBD2 (5 bases). The germline V and J ends were trimmed by 11 bases and 0 bases, with 8 bases remaining between them. The CDR3 runs to 13 residues. Germline V gene sequence: CDR1 MNHNS, CDR2 SASEGT.

In this sample, this clonotype turned up many times. The V call is TRBV7-9, the J call TRBJ1-2; possibly TRBD1 for D (6 bases). The germline V gene has CDR1 SEHNR and CDR2 FQNEAQ (reference sequence). The CDR3 contains 15 residues. Deletions cut 0 bases from V and 7 bases from J, with 15 bases between. The CDR3 DNA reads as TGTGCCAGCAGCTTAGCCTTGGGACATCAAACTGGCTACACCTTC. It encodes CASSLALGHQTGYTF.

This clonotype has just a few counts. V usage is TRBV27 and J usage is TRBJ2-5, with D maybe TRBD1 (5 bases). The germline V and J ends were trimmed by 5 bases and 0 bases, with 7 bases remaining between them. Germline lookup yields CDR1 MNHEY and CDR2 SMNVEV (reference sequence). This CDR3 has 13 amino acids. The CDR3 protein is CASSRQNQETQYF. For the CDR3, the DNA is TGTGCCAGCAGTCGACAGAACCAAGAGACCCAGTACTTC.

The genes are TRBV27 and TRBJ2-3; D unresolved. The germline CDR1 and CDR2 sequences are MNHEY and SMNVEV (reference sequence). The CDR3 loop spans 13 amino acids. Trimming took 7 bases from V and 0 from J, leaving 8 bases between them. DNA of the CDR3: TGTGCCAGCACCACGTTAAGCACAGATACGCAGTATTTT. The encoded protein is CASTTLSTDTQYF.

The chain uses TRBV5-1 and TRBJ2-1; D might be TRBD2 (5 bases). The germline CDR1 and CDR2 sequences are SGHRS and YFSETQ. The CDR3 consists of 14 residues. The V end was cut by 0 bases, the J end by 8 bases, with 12 bases between. CDR3 sequence: CASSLGRPEDEQFF. The DNA of the CDR3 is TGCGCCAGCAGCTTGGGGCGCCCGGAGGATGAGCAGTTCTTC. The complete variable domain, with remaining parts taken from reference TRBV5-1 and TRBJ2-1, reads KAGVTQTPRYLIKTRGQQVTLSCSPISGHRSVSWYQQTPGQGLQFLFEYFSETQRNKGNFPGRFSGRQFSNSRSEMNVSTLELGDSALYLCASSLGRPEDEQFFGPGTRLTVL.

The V and J genes are TRBV29-1 and TRBJ2-2; 11 nucleotides line up with TRBD2. The CDR3 sequence is 14 residues long. After removal of 3 bases from V and 6 bases from J, the junction contained 3 bases not matched to a gene. Looked up from germline, CDR1 is SQVTM and CDR2 is ANQGSEA. CDR3 region: CSVDSGGGAGELFF. The DNA for the CDR3 is TGCAGCGTTGATAGCGGGGGGGGCGCCGGGGAGCTGTTTTTT.

At least ten counts were recorded for this clonotype. The rearrangement links TRBV29-1 to TRBJ2-7; unclear D gene. V gave up 3 bases and J gave up 5 bases, with 14 bases separating them. The CDR3 runs 13 residues. Germline V gene sequence: CDR1 SQVTM, CDR2 ANQGSEA. CDR3 region: CSVEGRLAHEQYF. CDR3 nucleotides: TGCAGCGTTGAGGGCAGACTCGCCCACGAGCAGTACTTC.

The chain links TRBV20-1 to TRBJ1-4; 9 nucleotides line up with TRBD1. CDR1 is DFQATT and CDR2 is SNEGSKA in the germline V gene (reference sequence). V shed 0 bases and J 10 bases; nucleotides not matched to a gene: 3. This CDR3 has 13 amino acids. This CDR3 is CSAREGQGLKLFF. The CDR3 bases are TGCAGTGCTAGAGAGGGACAGGGCTTAAAACTGTTTTTT.

The chain employs TRBV29-1 and TRBJ1-1, with TRBD1 matching 8 bases. The CDR3 runs to 15 residues. Trimming at V came to 7 bases and at J to 4 bases, leaving 14 bases not matched to a gene. CDR1 is SQVTM, CDR2 ANQGSEA, per germline. For the CDR3, the DNA is TGCAGCGGGACCGGACAGGGAGGCGGCAGCACTGAAGCTTTCTTT. It yields the protein CSGTGQGGGSTEAFF.

This clonotype has more than one count but fewer than ten. The chain carries TRBV28 and TRBJ1-6; 7 nucleotides line up with TRBD1. The CDR3 length is 14 residues. J lost 7 bases, V lost 7 bases, and 7 bases had no gene match. Germline V gene sequence: CDR1 MDHEN, CDR2 SYDVKM. The CDR3 loop is CASKRQGQNSPLHF. Here the CDR3 DNA reads TGTGCCAGCAAAAGACAGGGTCAAAATTCACCCCTCCACTTT.

This clonotype has just a few counts. The chain recombines TRBV4-3 with TRBJ1-1; a possible D gene is TRBD1 (6 bases). The CDR3 is made up of 16 amino acids. Germline V gene sequence: CDR1 LGHNA, CDR2 YSLEER. V was clipped by 0 bases and J by 1 base, with 12 bases between them. The CDR3 coding sequence is TGCGCCAGCAGCCAAGATAGGGGGTGGGCGAACACTGAAGCTTTCTTT. It yields the protein CASSQDRGWANTEAFF.

The chain couples TRBV3-1 to TRBJ2-2; D might be TRBD2 (6 bases). This CDR3 spans 13 amino acids. CDR1 is LGHDT, CDR2 YNNKEL, per germline (reference sequence). The V end was cut by 3 bases, the J end by 4 bases, with 6 bases between. The CDR3 bases are TGTGCCAGCAGCCAGACTAGCACCGGGGAGCTGTTTTTT. It encodes CASSQTSTGELFF.

This clonotype was detected ten times or more. The chain employs TRBV14 and TRBJ2-7, with TRBD1 as a possible D gene (5 bases). Germline lookup yields CDR1 SGHDN and CDR2 FVKESK. This CDR3 has 14 amino acids. Trimming removed 5 bases from V and 6 bases from J, with 17 bases in between. Here the CDR3 DNA reads TGTGCCAGCAGCAAAAAGGGGATGGTGGGCGAGCAGTACTTC. As protein: CASSKKGMVGEQYF. The full variable domain, its missing parts supplied by reference TRBV14 and TRBJ2-7, is EAGVTQFPSHSVIEKGQTVTLRCDPISGHDNLYWYRRVMGKEIKFLLHFVKESKQDESGMPNNRFLAERTGGTYSTLKVQPAELEDSGVYFCASSKKGMVGEQYFGPGTRLTVT.

CDR3 loop: CASSRGVAGLTYEQYF. CDR3 coding DNA: TGTGCCAGCAGCAGGGGGGTAGCGGGGCTTACCTACGAGCAGTACTTC. The chain joins TRBV11-2 to TRBJ2-7, with 8 positions matching TRBD2. Germline CDR1 reads SGHAT; CDR2 reads FQNNGV. J lost 2 bases, V lost 5 bases, and 11 bases had no gene match. The CDR3 is 16 amino acids. The full variable domain, its missing parts supplied by reference TRBV11-2 and TRBJ2-7, is EAGVAQSPRYKIIEKRQSVAFWCNPISGHATLYWYQQILGQGPKLLIQFQNNGVVDDSQLPKDRFSAERLKGVDSTLKIQPAKLEDSAVYLCASSRGVAGLTYEQYFGPGTRLTVT.

This clonotype was seen more than once but under ten times. CDR3 in amino acids: CSVEARGPTGRQTQYF. The CDR3 nucleotides are TGCAGCGTTGAAGCCCGGGGTCCGACAGGGCGGCAGACCCAGTACTTC. J is TRBJ2-5 and V is TRBV29-1; 7 bases align to TRBD1. Per the germline V gene, CDR1 is SQVTM and CDR2 is ANQGSEA. The CDR3 is 16 amino acids. The V segment lost 1 base and the J segment 6 bases; nucleotides outside the gene matches: 14.

The chain joins TRBV29-1 to TRBJ2-3, with TRBD2 matching 11 bases. This CDR3 contains 15 residues. Germline V gives CDR1 SQVTM, CDR2 ANQGSEA. The trim removed 1 base at V and 8 bases at J, leaving 8 bases unmatched. The CDR3 DNA sequence: TGCAGCGTTGAAGGCACTAGCGGGGGTTATGGTACGCAGTATTTT. Translating gives CSVEGTSGGYGTQYF.

V gene TRBV11-2 combines with J gene TRBJ2-5; D not resolved. V gave up 3 bases and J gave up 5 bases, with 16 bases separating them. The CDR3 loop spans 15 amino acids. Germline V gene sequence: CDR1 SGHAT, CDR2 FQNNGV. The CDR3 coding sequence is TGTGCCAGCAGCTTTACCGGGCTTGTGGCGGAGACCCAGTACTTC. Protein sequence: CASSFTGLVAETQYF.

The sample holds a few counts of this clonotype. V gene TRBV5-1 combines with J gene TRBJ2-5; possible D gene TRBD2, 5 bases. This CDR3 region has 15 residues. CDR1 and CDR2 from the germline V gene are SGHRS and YFSETQ. Trimming removed 6 bases at V and 5 bases at J, with 20 bases between. The CDR3 nucleotides are TGCGCCAGCACTTCCGAGGGCCAGTTGGTGGAGACCCAGTACTTC. Translation gives CASTSEGQLVETQYF.

This clonotype has only a few counts. This chain links TRBV4-3 with TRBJ1-2; no firm D call. Germline V gives CDR1 LGHNA, CDR2 YSLEER. This CDR3 contains 17 residues. The germline V and J ends were trimmed by 2 bases and 6 bases, with 22 bases remaining between them. CDR3 in DNA: TGCGCCAGCAGCCAAAAGTGGGTCCGGGGAATAAAGGATGGCTACACCTTC. Translated, it gives CASSQKWVRGIKDGYTF.

V and J are TRBV4-3 and TRBJ1-1, with D unclear. V lost 7 bases, J lost 1 base, and 16 bases lay in between. CDR1 and CDR2 (germline): LGHNA, YSLEER. This CDR3 has 15 residues. CDR3 in amino acids: CASNAGVNQNTEAFF. The DNA for the CDR3 is TGCGCCAGCAACGCTGGGGTGAACCAGAACACTGAAGCTTTCTTT.

This clonotype was picked up many times. V and J are TRBV12-3 or TRBV12-4 and TRBJ1-3, with D perhaps matching TRBD1 (6 bases). The CDR3 loop spans 16 amino acids. V lost 3 bases to trimming and J lost 2 bases, with 14 bases between them. CDR3: CASSFGQSKAGNTIYF. The CDR3 coding sequence is TGTGCCAGCAGTTTTGGACAGTCTAAAGCTGGAAACACCATATATTTT.

This clonotype was found a few times. The chain couples TRBV7-2 to TRBJ2-1; TRBD2 aligns across 7 bases. This CDR3 is 15 amino acids long. V dropped 2 bases and J dropped 8; count of bases not matched to a gene: 9. Germline assignment: CDR1 SGHTA and CDR2 FQGNSA. CDR3 DNA sequence: TGTGCCAGCAGCTTAAGTATGGGGGGGATGGATGAGCAGTTCTTC. This gives the protein CASSLSMGGMDEQFF.

This clonotype showed up just a few times. V is TRBV15 and J is TRBJ2-7; no clear D. The CDR3 contains 15 residues. Germline CDR1 is LNHNV and CDR2 is YYDKDF (reference sequence). Trimming removed 0 bases at V and 2 bases at J, with 11 bases between. The CDR3 here is CATSRDLGSPYEQYF. CDR3 in DNA: TGTGCCACCAGCAGAGATTTAGGCAGTCCCTACGAGCAGTACTTC.

CDR3 nucleotide sequence: TGTGCCAGCAGCCCCTGGAGGGGGGCGCGGGAGACCCAGTACTTC. The encoded protein is CASSPWRGARETQYF. This rearrangement joins TRBV7-9 to TRBJ2-5; D is perhaps TRBD1 or TRBD2 (6 bases each). The germline gives CDR1 SEHNR, CDR2 FQNEAQ (reference sequence). V was shortened by 5 bases and J by 5 bases, with 18 bases between the two germline ends. The CDR3 totals 15 residues.

The genes are TRBV12-3 or TRBV12-4 and TRBJ1-2; weak D call: TRBD1 (5 bases). V dropped 3 bases and J dropped 8 bases, with 10 bases sitting between them. This CDR3 contains 12 residues. DNA of the CDR3: TGTGCCAGCAGTTTCTGGGGGGAAGGCTACACCTTC. It specifies CASSFWGEGYTF.

This clonotype was observed a few times. The gene calls are TRBV5-1 and TRBJ2-7; D is uncertain. CDR1 is SGHRS, CDR2 YFSETQ, per germline. Trimming pared 5 bases from V and 3 bases from J, leaving 15 bases between. This CDR3 is built from 14 residues. The CDR3 DNA follows: TGCGCCAGCAGTCATCCGGGCAGTTTCTACGAGCAGTACTTC. Its translation is CASSHPGSFYEQYF. Using reference TRBV5-1 and TRBJ2-7 for the parts outside the CDR3, the full variable domain is KAGVTQTPRYLIKTRGQQVTLSCSPISGHRSVSWYQQTPGQGLQFLFEYFSETQRNKGNFPGRFSGRQFSNSRSEMNVSTLELGDSALYLCASSHPGSFYEQYFGPGTRLTVT.

This clonotype was picked up many times. The rearrangement joins TRBV20-1 to TRBJ1-2; 7 bases match TRBD1. This CDR3 is built from 15 residues. Germline loops: CDR1 DFQATT, CDR2 SNEGSKA (reference sequence). V shed 0 bases, J shed 8 bases, and the junction held 12 bases outside the gene matches. This CDR3 reads CSARDIGQATYGYTF. DNA of the CDR3: TGCAGTGCTAGAGATATAGGACAGGCGACCTACGGCTACACCTTC.

The chain has TRBV28 and TRBJ2-1; 10 positions agree with TRBD1. The V gene's germline CDR1 is MDHEN and CDR2 SYDVKM. CDR3 length: 16 residues. With V trimmed by 5 bases and J by 4 bases, 8 bases remained unmatched. The CDR3 sequence is CASSAPGQGPYNEQFF. Written as DNA, the CDR3 is TGTGCCAGCAGTGCTCCGGGACAGGGGCCATACAATGAGCAGTTCTTC.

The chain couples TRBV2 to TRBJ2-7; D may be TRBD2 (5 bases). Germline V gene sequence: CDR1 SNHLY, CDR2 FYNNEI. Deletions cut 4 bases from V and 3 bases from J, with 16 bases between. The length of the CDR3 is 15 residues. CDR3 nucleotides: TGTGCCAGCAGTGCGGTCGCTAGCTCCCTCTACGAGCAGTACTTC. This encodes CASSAVASSLYEQYF.

This clonotype has more than one count but fewer than ten. The chain couples TRBV20-1 to TRBJ1-5; tentatively, D is TRBD1 (6 bases). Germline V gene lookup returns CDR1 DFQATT and CDR2 SNEGSKA (reference sequence). V dropped 3 bases and J dropped 0 bases, with 15 bases sitting between them. The CDR3 spans 16 residues. The CDR3 reads CSASRGPLYSNQPQHF. CDR3 in DNA: TGCAGTGCTAGCAGGGGACCGCTATATAGCAATCAGCCCCAGCATTTT.